One sample yielded the 20 T cell receptor beta chains listed below, sequenced in a study of T cell responses to AZD1222 COVID-19 vaccine. The method was immunoSEQ multiplex PCR; TCRdb's version includes in-frame clones alone and lacks a portion of them. In the table there are some 120,000 clones, roughly 90% of which are singletons. The input for sequencing was peripheral blood, taken on day 0 of AZD1222 vaccination. Every receptor here comes from an adult in good health.

This chain uses TRBV7-6 with TRBJ1-4; D remains ambiguous. The CDR3 runs to 18 residues. Trimming left V 3 bases short and J 0 bases short, with 17 bases between. The germline V gene encodes CDR1 SGHVS and CDR2 FNYEAQ. In DNA, the CDR3 is TGTGCCAGCAGCTTGTTGACACGGTACTATGCAACTAATGAAAAACTGTTTTTT. It yields the protein CASSLLTRYYATNEKLFF.

This chain uses TRBV7-8 with TRBJ2-5, with TRBD1 identical over 9 bases. Germline V CDR1 and CDR2: SGHVS, FQNEAQ. The trim removed 1 base at V and 3 bases at J, leaving 12 bases unmatched. This CDR3 region has 18 residues. Here the CDR3 DNA reads TGTGCCAGCAGCTTAGGAGACAGAATGGGACAGGGTGAAGAGACCCAGTACTTC. This encodes CASSLGDRMGQGEETQYF.

The rearrangement uses TRBV6-4 and TRBJ1-2, with D unresolved. With 4 bases removed from V and 7 bases from J, the gap between germline ends came to 13 bases. Germline CDR1 and CDR2: MRHNA and SNTAGT. CDR3 length equals 13 residues. The CDR3 sequence: CASSAVVAVGYTF. Written as DNA, the CDR3 is TGTGCCAGCAGTGCCGTTGTAGCCGTTGGCTACACCTTC.

The rearrangement links TRBV9 to TRBJ1-2; unclear D gene. There are 16 residues in the CDR3. CDR1 is SGDLS, CDR2 YYNGEE, per germline. V was trimmed by 0 bases and J by 6 bases, leaving 18 bases between them. The CDR3 bases are TGTGCCAGCAGCGTAGCGGTCAAGGCCCGGGCGGATGGCTACACCTTC. Residues: CASSVAVKARADGYTF.

The rearrangement links TRBV27 to TRBJ2-1, with 8 bases lining up with TRBD2. The germline CDR1 and CDR2 sequences are MNHEY and SMNVEV (reference sequence). Unmatched junction bases numbered 5, after V lost 2 bases and J lost 8 bases. The CDR3 is 14 amino acids. CDR3 sequence reads: CASSLAGGSHEQFF. CDR3 nucleotide sequence: TGTGCCAGCAGTTTAGCGGGAGGTTCGCATGAGCAGTTCTTC.

The chain employs TRBV21-1 and TRBJ1-6; the tabulated D call, TRBD1, remains unverified against the DNA. TRBV21-1 is noted as a pseudogene. The CDR3 runs to 15 residues. This chain's CDR3 is CASSKVHSRNSPLHF. The CDR3 DNA follows: TGTGCCAGCAGCAAAGTCCATTCCAGGAATTCACCCCTCCACTTT.

This clone came up once. The gene calls are TRBV4-3 and TRBJ2-2; TRBD2 matches 12 bases. Germline V CDR1 and CDR2: LGHNA, YSLEER. The CDR3 extends over 18 amino acids. V shed 0 bases and J 7 bases; nucleotides not matched to a gene: 9. CDR3 in amino acids: CASSQELAGGHSGGELFF. The CDR3 DNA reads TGCGCCAGCAGCCAAGAACTAGCGGGAGGCCATTCTGGCGGGGAGCTGTTTTTT.

The CDR3 protein is CASFTASQGGRISYEQYF. As DNA, the CDR3 is TGTGCCAGCTTCACCGCCTCCCAAGGGGGCAGAATCTCCTACGAGCAGTACTTC. The genes are TRBV9 and TRBJ2-7; 7 bases are a match to TRBD1. The germline V gene has CDR1 SGDLS and CDR2 YYNGEE. CDR3 size: 18 residues. J gave up 0 bases and V 7 bases, and 19 bases lay outside the gene matches. The full variable domain, with the rest looked up from reference TRBV9 and TRBJ2-7, is DSGVTQTPKHLITATGQRVTLRCSPRSGDLSVYWYQQSLDQGLQFLIQYYNGEERAKGNILERFSAQQFPDLHSELNLSSLELGDSALYFCASFTASQGGRISYEQYFGPGTRLTVT.

The chain combines TRBV18 with TRBJ2-7; unclear D gene. V was shortened by 0 bases and J by 5 bases, with 8 bases between the two germline ends. The CDR3 extends over 13 amino acids. From germline, CDR1 is KGHSH and CDR2 LQKENI. The CDR3 bases are TGTGCCAGCTCACCACCTAATCGTAACGAGCAGTACTTC. Protein product: CASSPPNRNEQYF.

CDR3 sequence: CASSSFRVNNEQFF. DNA for the CDR3: TGTGCCAGCAGCTCGTTTAGGGTTAACAATGAGCAGTTCTTC. The V call is TRBV6-5, the J call TRBJ2-1; D remains unclear. V lost 6 bases, J lost 5 bases, and 14 bases lay in between. Per the germline V gene, CDR1 is MNHEY and CDR2 is SVGAGI. The CDR3 sequence is 14 residues long.

A few counts support this clone. The J gene is TRBJ1-2, the V gene TRBV19, with D perhaps TRBD1 (5 bases). The CDR3 length is 14 residues. Trimming took 5 bases from V and 5 from J, leaving 15 bases between them. Germline assignment: CDR1 LNHDA and CDR2 SQIVND (reference sequence). The DNA of the CDR3 is TGTGCCAGTAGTCCGGGACGGCCAATATATGGCTACACCTTC. It encodes CASSPGRPIYGYTF. Full variable domain (outside the CDR3, taken from reference TRBV19 and TRBJ1-2): DGGITQSPKYLFRKEGQNVTLSCEQNLNHDAMYWYRQDPGQGLRLIYYSQIVNDFQKGDIAEGYSVSREKKESFPLTVTSAQKNPTAFYLCASSPGRPIYGYTFGSGTRLTVV.

V is TRBV11-2 and J is TRBJ2-2; 10 bases align to TRBD2. Trimming took 8 bases from V and 8 from J; bases not matched to a gene: 8. From germline, CDR1 is SGHAT and CDR2 FQNNGV. There are 14 residues in the CDR3. CDR3 DNA sequence: TGTGCCAGCCAAGCTAGCGGGAGTTTGGGGGAGCTGTTTTTT. Translation gives CASQASGSLGELFF.

This clone was observed a handful of times. The rearrangement links TRBV5-4 to TRBJ1-6, with D tentatively TRBD1 (5 bases). The germline CDR1 and CDR2 sequences are SGHNT and YYREEE (reference sequence). Trimming took 1 base from V and 10 from J, leaving 15 bases between them. The CDR3 loop spans 15 amino acids. The CDR3 is CASSLWDGGMSPLHF. In DNA, the CDR3 is TGTGCCAGCAGCTTGTGGGACGGTGGAATGTCACCCCTCCACTTT.

The J gene is TRBJ1-2, the V gene TRBV7-2; 8 positions agree with TRBD1. The germline gives CDR1 SGHTA, CDR2 FQGNSA. J lost 3 bases, V lost 1 base, and 7 bases had no gene match. CDR3 length: 16 amino acids. In DNA form, the CDR3 reads TGTGCCAGCAGCTTAGTCGCCAGGGGGCACGACTATGGCTACACCTTC. Amino acids: CASSLVARGHDYGYTF.

J is TRBJ2-7 and V is TRBV19; unclear D gene. V lost 10 bases and J 5 bases, leaving 21 bases between the germline ends. CDR3 length: 14 amino acids. The germline CDR1 and CDR2 sequences are LNHDA and SQIVND (reference sequence). The CDR3 spells CANTPTWQPDEQYF. DNA of the CDR3: TGTGCCAATACCCCCACGTGGCAACCCGACGAGCAGTACTTC.

Ten or more counts support this clone. The chain is built from TRBV7-2 and TRBJ1-2, with a weak D call TRBD1 (5 bases). Trimming shortened V by 2 bases and J by 4 bases, and 11 bases separated the two germline ends. The CDR3 spans 14 residues. The germline V gene has CDR1 SGHTA and CDR2 FQGNSA. In DNA form, the CDR3 reads TGTGCCAGCAGCTTATTCGGGACCGTCTATGGCTACACCTTC. It is translated as CASSLFGTVYGYTF.

This chain joins TRBV19 and TRBJ1-5; maybe TRBD1 (5 bases). CDR1 and CDR2 (germline): LNHDA, SQIVND (reference sequence). This CDR3 contains 15 residues. V lost 5 bases to trimming and J lost 0 bases, with 11 bases between them. The CDR3 sequence: CASSRSGYSNQPQHF. The CDR3 nucleotides are TGTGCCAGTAGTCGGTCAGGGTATAGCAATCAGCCCCAGCATTTT.

This clone was observed a single time. V gene TRBV4-1 combines with J gene TRBJ2-7; D may be TRBD2 (5 bases). CDR3 length: 15 residues. V was cut by 1 base and J by 0 bases, with 10 bases left in between. Germline assignment: CDR1 MGHRA and CDR2 YSYEKL. Here the CDR3 DNA reads TGCGCCAGCAGCCAAGGGTGGGAGCGCTCCTACGAGCAGTACTTC. Protein product: CASSQGWERSYEQYF.

The chain recombines TRBV18 with TRBJ1-5; no definite D call. Germline values: CDR1 KGHSH, CDR2 LQKENI. The CDR3 is 13 residues long. Trimming removed 3 bases at V and 4 bases at J, with 7 bases between. The CDR3 sequence: CASSPDNNQPQHF. The CDR3 DNA reads TGTGCCAGCTCACCTGACAATAATCAGCCCCAGCATTTT.

This chain uses TRBV18 with TRBJ1-1; D remains unclear. Looked up from germline, CDR1 is KGHSH and CDR2 is LQKENI. V lost 1 base to trimming and J lost 1 base, with 10 bases between them. The CDR3 extends over 15 amino acids. The CDR3 bases are TGTGCCAGCTCACCACTTTTTTCTGGGAACACTGAAGCTTTCTTT. Translated, it gives CASSPLFSGNTEAFF.